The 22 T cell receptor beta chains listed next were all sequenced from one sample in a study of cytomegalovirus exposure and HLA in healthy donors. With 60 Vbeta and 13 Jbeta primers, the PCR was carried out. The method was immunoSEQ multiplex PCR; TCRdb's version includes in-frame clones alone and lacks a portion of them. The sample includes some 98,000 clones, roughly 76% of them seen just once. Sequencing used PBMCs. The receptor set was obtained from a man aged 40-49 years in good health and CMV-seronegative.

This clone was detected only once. The CDR3 loop reads CASKTGGLTDTQYF. The CDR3 DNA is TGTGCCAGCAAGACCGGGGGGTTAACAGATACGCAGTATTTT. The rearrangement uses TRBV10-3 and TRBJ2-3; TRBD2 agrees at 7 bases. Germline loops: CDR1 ENHRY, CDR2 SYGVKD. This CDR3 is built from 14 residues. The junction had 10 bases not matched to a gene; V was cut back by 10 bases and J by 3 bases.

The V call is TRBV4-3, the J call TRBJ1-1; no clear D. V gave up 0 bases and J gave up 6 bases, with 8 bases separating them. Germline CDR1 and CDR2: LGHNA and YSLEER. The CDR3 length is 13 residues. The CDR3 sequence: CASSQEGGPEAFF. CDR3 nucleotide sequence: TGCGCCAGCAGCCAAGAGGGTGGGCCTGAAGCTTTCTTT.

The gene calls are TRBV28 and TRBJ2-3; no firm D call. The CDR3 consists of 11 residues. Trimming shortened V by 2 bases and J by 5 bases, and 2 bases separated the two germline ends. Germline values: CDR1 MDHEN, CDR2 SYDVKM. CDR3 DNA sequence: TGTGCCAGCAGTTTACTAGATACGCAGTATTTT. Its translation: CASSLLDTQYF.

The CDR3 loop is CASSLQGLGQPQHF. CDR3 DNA: TGTGCCAGCAGTCTACAGGGGTTGGGTCAGCCCCAGCATTTT. This chain links TRBV27 with TRBJ1-5; TRBD1 matches 7 bases. CDR3 length: 14 amino acids. From germline, CDR1 is MNHEY and CDR2 SMNVEV (reference sequence). J gave up 6 bases and V 5 bases, and 7 bases lay outside the gene matches.

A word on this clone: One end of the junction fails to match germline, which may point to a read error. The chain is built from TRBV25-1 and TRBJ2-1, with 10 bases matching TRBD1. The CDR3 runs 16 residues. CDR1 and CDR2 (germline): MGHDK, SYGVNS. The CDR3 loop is CASTETGTGVAGEQFF. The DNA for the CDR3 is TGTGCCAGCACTGAAACCGGGACAGGGGTAGCGGGTGAGCAGTTCTTC.

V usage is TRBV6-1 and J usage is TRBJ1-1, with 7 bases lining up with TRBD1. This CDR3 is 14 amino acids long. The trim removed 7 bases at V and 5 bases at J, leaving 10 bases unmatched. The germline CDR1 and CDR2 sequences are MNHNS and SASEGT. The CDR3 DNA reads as TGTGCCAGCACGCTGACAGGGAGCGGGACTGAAGCTTTCTTT. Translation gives CASTLTGSGTEAFF.

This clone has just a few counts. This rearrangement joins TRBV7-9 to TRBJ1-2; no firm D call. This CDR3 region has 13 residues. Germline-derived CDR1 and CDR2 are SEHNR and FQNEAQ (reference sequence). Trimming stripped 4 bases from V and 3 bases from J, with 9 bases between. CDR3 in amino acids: CASSSRQDYGYTF. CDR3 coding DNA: TGTGCCAGCAGCTCCCGGCAGGACTATGGCTACACCTTC.

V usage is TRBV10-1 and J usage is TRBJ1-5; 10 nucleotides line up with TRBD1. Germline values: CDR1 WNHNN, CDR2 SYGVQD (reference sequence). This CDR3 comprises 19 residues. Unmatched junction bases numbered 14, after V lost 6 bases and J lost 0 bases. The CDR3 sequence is CASSPKDRGEFYSNQPQHF. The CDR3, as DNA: TGCGCCAGCAGCCCGAAGGACAGGGGGGAATTCTATAGCAATCAGCCCCAGCATTTT.

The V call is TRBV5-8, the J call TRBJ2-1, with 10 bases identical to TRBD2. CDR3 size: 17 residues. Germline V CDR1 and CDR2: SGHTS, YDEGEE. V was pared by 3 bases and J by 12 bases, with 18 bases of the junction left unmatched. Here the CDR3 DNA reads TGTGCCAGCAGCTCCACTTTACTAGCGGGGCTAGGGGTTCGGCAGTTCTTC. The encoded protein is CASSSTLLAGLGVRQFF.

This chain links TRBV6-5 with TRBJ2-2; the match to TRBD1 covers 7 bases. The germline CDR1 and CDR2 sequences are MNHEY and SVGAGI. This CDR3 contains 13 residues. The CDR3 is CATTGPFTGELFF. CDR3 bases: TGTGCAACGACAGGGCCATTCACCGGGGAGCTGTTTTTT.

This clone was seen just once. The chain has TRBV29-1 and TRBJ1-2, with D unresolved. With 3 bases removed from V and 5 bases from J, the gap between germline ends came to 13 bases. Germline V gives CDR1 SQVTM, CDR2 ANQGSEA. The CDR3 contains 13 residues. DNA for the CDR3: TGCAGCGTTGATCCGGGAACCGATTATGGCTACACCTTC. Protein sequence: CSVDPGTDYGYTF.

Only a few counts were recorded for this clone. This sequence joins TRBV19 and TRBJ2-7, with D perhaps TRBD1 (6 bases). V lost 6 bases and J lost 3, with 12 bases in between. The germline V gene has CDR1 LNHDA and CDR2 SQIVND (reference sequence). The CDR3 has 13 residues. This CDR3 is CASSGQISYEQYF. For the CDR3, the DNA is TGTGCCAGTAGCGGACAGATTAGCTACGAGCAGTACTTC.

CDR3 DNA sequence: TGTGCCAGCAGTCGAGAATGGAACACTGAAGCTTTCTTT. Its protein product is CASSREWNTEAFF. The V and J genes are TRBV7-2 and TRBJ1-1; no clear D gene. Germline CDR1 and CDR2: SGHTA and FQGNSA. With 6 bases removed from V and 1 base from J, the gap between germline ends came to 9 bases. The CDR3 is 13 residues long. Using reference TRBV7-2 and TRBJ1-1 for the parts outside the CDR3, the full variable domain is GAGVSQSPSNKVTEKGKDVELRCDPISGHTALYWYRQSLGQGLEFLIYFQGNSAPDKSGLPSDRFSAERTGGSVSTLTIQRTQQEDSAVYLCASSREWNTEAFFGQGTRLTVV.

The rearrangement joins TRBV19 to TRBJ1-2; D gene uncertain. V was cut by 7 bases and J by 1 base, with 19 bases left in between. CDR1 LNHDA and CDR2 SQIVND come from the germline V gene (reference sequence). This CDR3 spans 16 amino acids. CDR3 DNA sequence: TGTGCCAGTACTAGGCAACTTTCGCTCTTTAACTATGGCTACACCTTC. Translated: CASTRQLSLFNYGYTF.

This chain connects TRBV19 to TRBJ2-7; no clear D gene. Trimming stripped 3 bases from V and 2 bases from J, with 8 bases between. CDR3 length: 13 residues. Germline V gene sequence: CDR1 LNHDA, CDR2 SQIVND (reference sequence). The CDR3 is CASSMAQTYEQYF. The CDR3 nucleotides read TGTGCCAGTAGTATGGCACAGACCTACGAGCAGTACTTC.

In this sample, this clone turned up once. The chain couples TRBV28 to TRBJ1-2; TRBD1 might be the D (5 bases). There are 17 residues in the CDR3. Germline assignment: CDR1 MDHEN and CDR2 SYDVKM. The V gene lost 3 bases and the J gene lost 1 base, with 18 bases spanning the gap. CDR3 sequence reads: CASSFPLGGGGNYGYTF. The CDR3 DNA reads TGTGCCAGCAGTTTTCCCCTCGGGGGGGGAGGTAACTATGGCTACACCTTC.

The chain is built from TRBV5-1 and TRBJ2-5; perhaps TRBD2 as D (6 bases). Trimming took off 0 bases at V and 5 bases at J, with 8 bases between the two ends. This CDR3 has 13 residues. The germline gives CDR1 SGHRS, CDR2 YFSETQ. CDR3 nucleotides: TGCGCCAGCAGCTTGGCGGGGGACGAGACCCAGTACTTC. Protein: CASSLAGDETQYF.

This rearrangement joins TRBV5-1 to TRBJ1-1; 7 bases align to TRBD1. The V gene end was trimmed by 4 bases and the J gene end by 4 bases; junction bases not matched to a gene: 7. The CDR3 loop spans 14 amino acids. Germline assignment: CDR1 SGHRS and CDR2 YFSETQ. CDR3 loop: CASSTTGDPTEAFF. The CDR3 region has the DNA TGCGCCAGCAGCACCACAGGGGATCCCACTGAAGCTTTCTTT.

As DNA, the CDR3 is TGTGCCAGCAGCTTTCGGGACTATGGCTACACCTTC. Translating gives CASSFRDYGYTF. J is TRBJ1-2 and V is TRBV7-9; D is undetermined. V shed 3 bases and J shed 3 bases, with 5 bases lying between them. The CDR3 covers 12 residues. CDR1 and CDR2 (germline): SEHNR, FQNEAQ (reference sequence).

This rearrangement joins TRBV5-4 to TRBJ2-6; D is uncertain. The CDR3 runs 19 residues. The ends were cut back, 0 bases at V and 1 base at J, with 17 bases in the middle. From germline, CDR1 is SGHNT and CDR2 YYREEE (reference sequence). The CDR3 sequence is CASSLDSFFKVSGANVLTF. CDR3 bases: TGTGCCAGCAGCTTGGACAGTTTTTTCAAGGTGTCTGGGGCCAACGTCCTGACTTTC.

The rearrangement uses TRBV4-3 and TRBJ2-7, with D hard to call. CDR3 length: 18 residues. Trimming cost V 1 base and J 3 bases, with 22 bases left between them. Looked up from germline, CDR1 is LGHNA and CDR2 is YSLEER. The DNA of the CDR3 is TGCGCCAGCAGCCAAGGAATTGGTCCTTCTACTTCCCTCTACGAGCAGTACTTC. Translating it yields CASSQGIGPSTSLYEQYF.

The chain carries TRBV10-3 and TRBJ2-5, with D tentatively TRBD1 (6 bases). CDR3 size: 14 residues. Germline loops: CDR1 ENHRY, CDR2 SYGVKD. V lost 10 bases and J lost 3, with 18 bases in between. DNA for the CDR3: TGTGCCACCAGCCGTCCGAGGACAGAAGAGACCCAGTACTTC. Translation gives CATSRPRTEETQYF.